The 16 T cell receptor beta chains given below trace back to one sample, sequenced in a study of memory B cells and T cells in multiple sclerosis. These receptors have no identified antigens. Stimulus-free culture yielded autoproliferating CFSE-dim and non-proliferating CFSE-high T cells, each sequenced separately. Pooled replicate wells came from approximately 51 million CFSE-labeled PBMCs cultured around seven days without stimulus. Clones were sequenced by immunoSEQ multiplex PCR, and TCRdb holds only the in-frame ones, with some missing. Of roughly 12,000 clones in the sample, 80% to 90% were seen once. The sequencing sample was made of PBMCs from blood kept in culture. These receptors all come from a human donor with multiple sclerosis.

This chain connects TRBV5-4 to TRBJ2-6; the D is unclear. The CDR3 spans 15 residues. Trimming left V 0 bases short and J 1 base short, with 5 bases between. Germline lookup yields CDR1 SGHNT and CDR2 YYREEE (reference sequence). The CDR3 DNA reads TGTGCCAGCAGCTTGGGCAGTTCTGGGGCCAACGTCCTGACTTTC. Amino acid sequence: CASSLGSSGANVLTF. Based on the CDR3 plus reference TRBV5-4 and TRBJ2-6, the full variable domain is ETGVTQSPTHLIKTRGQQVTLRCSSQSGHNTVSWYQQALGQGPQFIFQYYREEENGRGNFPPRFSGLQFPNYSSELNVNALELDDSALYLCASSLGSSGANVLTFGAGSRLTVL.

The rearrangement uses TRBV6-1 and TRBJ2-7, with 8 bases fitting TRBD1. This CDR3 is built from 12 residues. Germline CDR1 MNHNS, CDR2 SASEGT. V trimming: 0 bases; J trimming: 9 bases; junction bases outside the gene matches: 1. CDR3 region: CASSEAGQGQYF. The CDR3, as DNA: TGTGCCAGCAGTGAAGCTGGACAGGGGCAGTACTTC.

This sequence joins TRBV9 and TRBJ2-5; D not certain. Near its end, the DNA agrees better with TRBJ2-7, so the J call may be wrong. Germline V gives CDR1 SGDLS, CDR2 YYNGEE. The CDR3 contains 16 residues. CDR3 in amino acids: CASSVGGSYLSYEQYF. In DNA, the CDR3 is TGTGCCAGCAGCGTAGGGGGATCTTACCTCTCCTACGAGCAGTACTTC.

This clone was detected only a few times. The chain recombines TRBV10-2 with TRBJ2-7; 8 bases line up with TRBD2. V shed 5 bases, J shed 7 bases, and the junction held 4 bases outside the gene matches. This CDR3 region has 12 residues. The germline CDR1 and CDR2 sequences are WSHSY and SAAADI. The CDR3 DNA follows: TGCGCCAGCAGTAGCGGGGGTGGAGAGCAGTACTTC. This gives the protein CASSSGGGEQYF.

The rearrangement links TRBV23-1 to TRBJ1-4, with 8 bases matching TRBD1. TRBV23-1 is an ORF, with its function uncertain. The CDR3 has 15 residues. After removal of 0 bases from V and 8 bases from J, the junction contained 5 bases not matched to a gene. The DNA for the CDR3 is TGCGCCAGCAGTCAATCGGACAGGGCATGCGAAAAACTGTTTTTT. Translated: CASSQSDRACEKLFF.

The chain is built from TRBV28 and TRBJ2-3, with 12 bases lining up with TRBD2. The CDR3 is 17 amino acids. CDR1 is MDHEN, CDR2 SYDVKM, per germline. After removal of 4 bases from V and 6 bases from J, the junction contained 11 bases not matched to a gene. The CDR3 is CASSSTSSGRVLDTQYF. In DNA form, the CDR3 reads TGTGCCAGCAGTTCCACCTCTAGCGGGAGGGTTTTGGATACGCAGTATTTT.

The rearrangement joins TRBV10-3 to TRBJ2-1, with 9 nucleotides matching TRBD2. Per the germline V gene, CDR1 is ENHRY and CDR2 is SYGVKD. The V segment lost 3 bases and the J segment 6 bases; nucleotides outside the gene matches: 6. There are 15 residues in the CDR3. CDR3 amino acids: CAISDSLAGINEQFF. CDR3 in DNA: TGTGCCATCAGTGATTCGCTAGCGGGAATCAATGAGCAGTTCTTC.

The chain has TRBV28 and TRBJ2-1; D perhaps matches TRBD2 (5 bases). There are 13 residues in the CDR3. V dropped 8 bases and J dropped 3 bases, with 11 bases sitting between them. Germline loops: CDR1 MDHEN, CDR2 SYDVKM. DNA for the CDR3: TGTGCCAGCGGGAGTCTGAGCTACAATGAGCAGTTCTTC. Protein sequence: CASGSLSYNEQFF.

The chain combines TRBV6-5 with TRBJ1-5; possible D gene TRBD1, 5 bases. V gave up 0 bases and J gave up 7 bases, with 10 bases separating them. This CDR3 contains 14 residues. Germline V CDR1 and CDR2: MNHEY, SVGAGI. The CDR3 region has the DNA TGTGCCAGCAGTTACTCAAGACGGGACCAGCCCCAGCATTTT. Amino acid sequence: CASSYSRRDQPQHF.

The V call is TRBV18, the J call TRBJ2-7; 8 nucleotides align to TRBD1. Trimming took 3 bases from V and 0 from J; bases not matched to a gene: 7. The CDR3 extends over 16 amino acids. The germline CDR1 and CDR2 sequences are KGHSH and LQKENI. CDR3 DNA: TGTGCCAGCTCACCTCTTGCTGGGACAGGCTCCTACGAGCAGTACTTC. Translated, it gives CASSPLAGTGSYEQYF.

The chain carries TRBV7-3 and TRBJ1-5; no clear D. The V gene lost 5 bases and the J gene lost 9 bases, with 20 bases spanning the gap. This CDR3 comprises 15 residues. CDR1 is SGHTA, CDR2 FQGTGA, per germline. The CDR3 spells CASSPRSLRPRPQHF. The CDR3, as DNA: TGTGCCAGCAGCCCCCGTAGCCTTCGCCCTCGGCCCCAGCATTTT.

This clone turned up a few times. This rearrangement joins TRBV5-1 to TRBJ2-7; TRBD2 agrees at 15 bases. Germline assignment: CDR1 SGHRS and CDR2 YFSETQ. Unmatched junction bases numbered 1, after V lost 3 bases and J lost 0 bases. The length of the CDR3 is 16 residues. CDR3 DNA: TGCGCCAGCAGCTGGGGACTAGCGGGGGGCTCCTACGAGCAGTACTTC. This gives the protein CASSWGLAGGSYEQYF.

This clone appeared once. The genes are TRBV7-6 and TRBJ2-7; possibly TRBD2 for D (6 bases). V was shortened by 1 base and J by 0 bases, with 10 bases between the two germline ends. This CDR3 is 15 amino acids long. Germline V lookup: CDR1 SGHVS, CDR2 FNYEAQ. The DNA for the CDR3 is TGTGCCAGCAGCTTAGTAGACGGGAGCTCCTACGAGCAGTACTTC. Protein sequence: CASSLVDGSSYEQYF.

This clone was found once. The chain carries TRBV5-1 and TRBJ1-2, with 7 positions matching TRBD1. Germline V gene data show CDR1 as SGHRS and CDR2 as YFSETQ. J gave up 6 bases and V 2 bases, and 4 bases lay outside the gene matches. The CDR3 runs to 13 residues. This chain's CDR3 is CASSLAGTDGYTF. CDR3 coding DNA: TGCGCCAGCAGCTTAGCCGGGACAGATGGCTACACCTTC. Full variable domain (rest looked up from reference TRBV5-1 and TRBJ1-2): KAGVTQTPRYLIKTRGQQVTLSCSPISGHRSVSWYQQTPGQGLQFLFEYFSETQRNKGNFPGRFSGRQFSNSRSEMNVSTLELGDSALYLCASSLAGTDGYTFGSGTRLTVV.

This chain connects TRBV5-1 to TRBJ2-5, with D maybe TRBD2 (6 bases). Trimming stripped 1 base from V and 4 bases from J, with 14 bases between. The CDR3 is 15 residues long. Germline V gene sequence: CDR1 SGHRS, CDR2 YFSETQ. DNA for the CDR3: TGCGCCAGCAGCTTGCGGGGGATGGGCGGAGAGACCCAGTACTTC. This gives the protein CASSLRGMGGETQYF.

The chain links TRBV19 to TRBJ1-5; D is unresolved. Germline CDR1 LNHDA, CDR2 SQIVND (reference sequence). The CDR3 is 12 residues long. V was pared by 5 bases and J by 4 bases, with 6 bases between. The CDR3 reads CASSVFNQPQHF. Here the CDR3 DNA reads TGTGCCAGTAGTGTTTTTAATCAGCCCCAGCATTTT.